Below are 14 T cell receptor beta chains sequenced from a single sample in a study of blood T cell repertoires in COVID-19. Measured with immunoSEQ multiplex PCR; TCRdb has only the in-frame clones, and not every one. The profile covers roughly 260,000 clones, with around 90% appearing a single time and about 6% taken by the ten largest. Sequenced material: PBMCs or T cells enriched from blood (not recorded which). These receptors were collected from a woman younger than 45 with acute COVID-19.

The J gene is TRBJ1-5, the V gene TRBV3-1 (or the pseudogene TRBV3-2); tentatively, D is TRBD1 (6 bases). Germline CDR1 is LGHDT and CDR2 is YNNKEL (reference sequence). The CDR3 is 15 residues long. V lost 4 bases to trimming and J lost 4 bases, with 14 bases between them. For the CDR3, the DNA is TGTGCCAGCAGCCCTTCTACAGGGTCAAATCAGCCCCAGCATTTT. As protein: CASSPSTGSNQPQHF.

The V gene is TRBV15, the J gene TRBJ2-1; 7 nucleotides line up with TRBD2. The CDR3 runs 12 residues. Germline trimming cut 5 bases from V and 10 bases from J; bases unmatched to any gene: 5. Germline loops: CDR1 LNHNV, CDR2 YYDKDF (reference sequence). DNA for the CDR3: TGTGCCACCAGCGGACCGGGACTAGAGCAGTTCTTC. Its translation: CATSGPGLEQFF.

This chain connects TRBV5-6 to TRBJ2-5; 8 bases are a match to TRBD2. This CDR3 is built from 14 residues. Trimming took 4 bases from V and 5 from J; bases not matched to a gene: 7. Germline V gives CDR1 SGHDT, CDR2 YYEEEE. In DNA, the CDR3 is TGTGCCAGCAGCAGCGGGGGCTTGTGGGAGACCCAGTACTTC. Translation gives CASSSGGLWETQYF.

DNA for the CDR3: TGCGCCAGCAGCATGGGACAGTCGAACACCGGGGAGCTGTTTTTT. It translates to CASSMGQSNTGELFF. The chain recombines TRBV5-1 with TRBJ2-2; TRBD1 aligns across 7 bases. The CDR3 totals 15 residues. Germline values: CDR1 SGHRS, CDR2 YFSETQ. The ends lost 4 bases at V and 0 bases at J; junction bases unmatched: 3.

This clone was seen more than once but under ten times. The chain uses TRBV7-6 and TRBJ2-7, with 10 bases identical to TRBD2. With V trimmed by 0 bases and J by 2 bases, 4 bases remained unmatched. The CDR3 is 16 residues long. Germline CDR1 and CDR2: SGHVS and FNYEAQ. The CDR3 protein is CASSLASSGGAYEQYF. CDR3 DNA: TGTGCCAGCAGCTTAGCGAGCAGCGGGGGGGCCTACGAGCAGTACTTC. Full variable domain (rest looked up from reference TRBV7-6 and TRBJ2-7): GAGVSQSPRYKVTKRGQDVALRCDPISGHVSLYWYRQALGQGPEFLTYFNYEAQQDKSGLPNDRFSAERPEGSISTLTIQRTEQRDSAMYRCASSLASSGGAYEQYFGPGTRLTVT.

This sequence joins TRBV29-1 and TRBJ2-2; 8 bases align to TRBD2. J lost 4 bases, V lost 3 bases, and 7 bases had no gene match. The germline V gene encodes CDR1 SQVTM and CDR2 ANQGSEA. The CDR3 sequence is 15 residues long. The CDR3 DNA is TGCAGCGTTGATCGGCTAGCGGGTACCACCGGGGAGCTGTTTTTT. Translating it yields CSVDRLAGTTGELFF.

This sequence joins TRBV15 and TRBJ1-5; TRBD1 is a possible D gene (6 bases). V lost 1 base and J lost 10, with 17 bases in between. In germline, CDR1 is LNHNV, CDR2 YYDKDF (reference sequence). The CDR3 has 15 amino acids. CDR3 loop: CATSRADSLDIPQHF. The CDR3 DNA reads TGTGCCACCAGCAGAGCGGACAGCCTGGATATCCCCCAGCATTTT.

The CDR3 coding sequence is TGTGCCATCAGCGGAGGACAGATTAACTATGGCTACACCTTC. Translating gives CAISGGQINYGYTF. This rearrangement joins TRBV10-3 to TRBJ1-2; TRBD1 is a possible D gene (6 bases). The V gene lost 6 bases and the J gene lost 1 base, with 12 bases spanning the gap. This CDR3 has 14 amino acids. CDR1 and CDR2 (germline): ENHRY, SYGVKD.

This rearrangement joins TRBV20-1 to TRBJ2-1, with D tentatively TRBD1 (5 bases). This CDR3 has 14 amino acids. The V end was cut by 3 bases, the J end by 9 bases, with 18 bases between. Germline CDR1 and CDR2: DFQATT and SNEGSKA (reference sequence). CDR3 DNA: TGCAGTGCTAGTATCCCCACAGGCTTCGGTGAGCAGTTCTTC. Its translation: CSASIPTGFGEQFF.

The chain employs TRBV20-1 and TRBJ2-7; TRBD1 matches 7 bases. Losses at the gene ends were 3 bases for V and 8 bases for J; bases not matched to a gene: 13. The CDR3 length is 14 residues. From germline, CDR1 is DFQATT and CDR2 SNEGSKA (reference sequence). The CDR3 is CSASRGQRLVQQYF. The DNA of the CDR3 is TGCAGTGCTAGTCGGGGACAGCGTCTCGTCCAGCAGTACTTC.

The chain is built from TRBV11-2 and TRBJ1-3; TRBD1 agrees at 8 bases. This CDR3 is built from 18 residues. From germline, CDR1 is SGHAT and CDR2 FQNNGV. V dropped 2 bases and J dropped 0; count of bases not matched to a gene: 9. The CDR3: CASSLRTGLTYSGNTIYF. DNA of the CDR3: TGTGCCAGCAGCTTAAGGACAGGGCTGACCTACTCTGGAAACACCATATATTTT.

This clone was seen only once. The V call is TRBV27, the J call TRBJ1-6; D is unclear. Deletions cut 3 bases from V and 5 bases from J, with 11 bases between. Germline V lookup: CDR1 MNHEY, CDR2 SMNVEV (reference sequence). CDR3 size: 15 residues. CDR3 loop: CASSFGGYHNSPLHF. The CDR3 DNA reads TGTGCCAGCAGTTTTGGAGGGTACCATAATTCACCCCTCCACTTT.

This chain joins TRBV4-1 and TRBJ1-1; D is unclear. CDR3 size: 16 residues. Per the germline V gene, CDR1 is MGHRA and CDR2 is YSYEKL. V lost 2 bases and J lost 6, with 19 bases in between. The CDR3 spells CASSQSGASLEAEAFF. The CDR3, as DNA: TGCGCCAGCAGCCAAAGCGGCGCCAGCCTCGAGGCTGAAGCTTTCTTT.

This clone was counted only a few times. The chain combines TRBV9 with TRBJ2-1; tentatively, D is TRBD2 (7 bases). Trimming cost V 4 bases and J 7 bases, with 18 bases left between them. Germline assignment: CDR1 SGDLS and CDR2 YYNGEE. The CDR3 has 15 residues. CDR3 DNA: TGTGCCAGCAGCTCCCCGAGGGAGGGGGGAAATGAGCAGTTCTTC. Its translation is CASSSPREGGNEQFF.